This T cell receptor beta chain was documented in a study of cytomegalovirus exposure and HLA in healthy donors. The PCR ran on 60 Vbeta and 13 Jbeta primers. Data came from immunoSEQ multiplex PCR; TCRdb stores just in-frame clones and leaves some out. The sample yields under 200,000 clones, 84% seen once. The CDR3 extends over 16 amino acids. CDR1 and CDR2 from the germline V gene are PRHDT and FYEKMQ (reference sequence). Unmatched junction bases numbered 12, after V lost 4 bases and J lost 7 bases. General study points: One variant, a missense change in DCLRE1C, was linked in a later analysis to TCR beta V- and J-gene trimming. Later, TCR association rates were found to vary by HLA locus, highest for DRB1 and lowest for HLA-C. Presence/absence analysis assumed near-uniform sequencing depth across donors. In an earlier analysis, about 87% or about 30%: the productive usage of most TCR beta V segments.

With respect to this clone: Its antigen is still unknown.

The sequenced sample was PBMCs. This chain links TRBV13 with TRBJ2-7, with 11 bases that match TRBD2. The TCR comes from a boy younger than 18 in good health and CMV-seronegative. The CDR3 bases are TGTGCCAGCAGCTATAGGACTAGCGGGCTTACGGGAGAGCAGTACTTC. Its protein product is CASSYRTSGLTGEQYF.